This T cell receptor (beta chain) was identified during a study of graft-versus-host responses after intestinal transplantation. Study-wide results and caveats: Allograft graft-versus-host to host-versus-graft clonal ratios ran high in patients with graft-donor T cell macrochimerism.

In the case of this clone: Its antigen is unknown.

Germline CDR1 and CDR2: SGHNT and YYREEE (reference sequence). V lost 4 bases to trimming and J lost 4 bases; unmatched junction nucleotides: 4. The CDR3 length is 14 residues. The protocol was immunoSEQ multiplex PCR, while the TCRdb copy is restricted to in-frame clones and leaves out a portion. Found here are under 25,000 clones, roughly nine tenths of them singletons; the top ten hold roughly 9.4%. The sequence was collected from a human patient who received an intestinal transplant, so some T cells may come from the graft donor. The V gene is TRBV5-4, the J gene TRBJ1-3, with TRBD1 matching over 8 bases. The specimen was PBMCs, collected less than 240 days after intestinal transplant. The CDR3 loop is CASSRRDRGNTIYF. The CDR3 bases are TGTGCCAGCAGCCGAAGGGACAGGGGAAACACCATATATTTT.